This TCR beta chain was sequenced in a study of blood T cell repertoires in COVID-19. Overall study: Specimens from acute and convalescent COVID-19 originated in the United States, Italy and Spain. Sources were T cells, B-cell-depleted T cells, or PBMCs; the material itself was cDNA or gDNA.

Some clones are missing from TCRdb's copy, which holds only in-frame ones; the method was immunoSEQ multiplex PCR. The data contain 95,000 or so clones, under 90% of them singletons. The germline V and J ends were trimmed by 0 bases and 1 base, with 13 bases remaining between them. Germline V gene lookup returns CDR1 SGDLS and CDR2 YYNGEE. The CDR3 totals 17 residues. The chain links TRBV9 to TRBJ1-4, with D possibly matching TRBD1 (6 bases). The sequenced sample was peripheral blood. The TCR sequence derives from a human donor in a cohort sampled during active COVID-19. For the CDR3, the DNA is TGTGCCAGCAGCGTAGGGGGATTGACAGGAACTAATGAAAAACTGTTTTTT. Protein product: CASSVGGLTGTNEKLFF.